This record concerns one TCR beta chain sequence. This entry comes from a study of blood T cell repertoires in COVID-19. Overall study context: Nucleic acid was either cDNA or gDNA, and it came from T cells, B-cell-depleted T cells, or PBMCs.

Assay used: immunoSEQ multiplex PCR; TCRdb lists only in-frame clones, some missing. The sample has 150,000 to 200,000 clones; 70% to 90% are singletons. The V and J ends lost 0 bases and 8 bases respectively, with 22 bases between them. Germline V CDR1 and CDR2: LGHNA, YNFKEQ. The CDR3 is 17 residues long. The receptor was isolated from a man between 40 and 49 years old with active or convalescent COVID-19. This chain connects TRBV4-2 to TRBJ1-2, with D perhaps TRBD1 (5 bases). The sequenced sample was peripheral blood. The CDR3 loop reads CASSQDTGMPPPRGYTF. CDR3 in DNA: TGTGCCAGCAGCCAAGACACAGGCATGCCGCCACCCAGGGGCTACACCTTC.